A selection of T cell receptor beta chains follows, all from one sample in a study of graft-versus-host responses after intestinal transplantation. Using immunoSEQ multiplex PCR, the repertoire was profiled, and TCRdb retains in-frame clones only, with some absent. The data show under 90,000 clones, around 90% seen once. No antigen is known for these receptors. The material was unstimulated CD4+ T cells sorted from spleen or lymph node cells, obtained before transplant. These receptors were obtained from a human donor who was the organ donor for an intestinal transplant. The CDR3 runs from the conserved cysteine through the conserved F or W. D genes are given only for firm matches. Some rows have no size entry. The others give once, few or many, or a class for an expanded clone.

CDR3 DNA: TGTGCCAGTAGTATAGACAGGGGGTCCAATGAGCAGTTCTTC
CDR3 protein: CASSIDRGSNEQFF
CDR3 length: 14
D gene: TRBD1
clone size: once
V gene: TRBV19
J gene: TRBJ2-1

CDR3 DNA: TGTGCCAGCAGCTTTCGGGAGGGCAAAATTGGGGAGCAGTACTTC
CDR3 protein: CASSFREGKIGEQYF
CDR3 length: 15
D gene: TRBD2
clone size: .
V gene: TRBV5-4
J gene: TRBJ2-7

CDR3 DNA: TGCGCCAGCAGCTTGGTAGGGGGACCCTTCACAGATACGCAGTATTTT
CDR3 protein: CASSLVGGPFTDTQYF
CDR3 length: 16
D gene: .
clone size: .
V gene: TRBV5-1
J gene: TRBJ2-3

CDR3 DNA: TGTGCCAGCAGTTTATACGGTCTGCATCACACCGGGGAGCTGTTTTTT
CDR3 protein: CASSLYGLHHTGELFF
CDR3 length: 16
D gene: .
clone size: .
V gene: TRBV28
J gene: TRBJ2-2

CDR3 DNA: TGTGCCAGCTCAGAGGCCGGGGCCAACGTCCTGACTTTC
CDR3 protein: CASSEAGANVLTF
CDR3 length: 13
D gene: .
clone size: .
V gene: TRBV6-1
J gene: TRBJ2-6

CDR3 DNA: TGTGCCAGCAGTCGGGACAGGGATAATCAGCCCCAGCATTTT
CDR3 protein: CASSRDRDNQPQHF
CDR3 length: 14
D gene: TRBD1
clone size: .
V gene: TRBV6-5
J gene: TRBJ1-5

CDR3 DNA: TGTGCCAGCAGTGGACAGGTGAACACTGAAGCTTTCTTT
CDR3 protein: CASSGQVNTEAFF
CDR3 length: 13
D gene: .
clone size: .
V gene: TRBV6-1
J gene: TRBJ1-1

CDR3 DNA: TGTGCCAGCAGCCAAGCGGACAGGGGCACAGATACGCAGTATTTT
CDR3 protein: CASSQADRGTDTQYF
CDR3 length: 15
D gene: TRBD1
clone size: .
V gene: TRBV4-2
J gene: TRBJ2-3

CDR3 DNA: TGTGCCAGAGTTGGCCGCCAAGAAAGACCCCTCCACTTT
CDR3 protein: CARVGRQERPLHF
CDR3 length: 13
D gene: .
clone size: .
V gene: TRBV5-3
J gene: TRBJ1-6

CDR3 DNA: TGTGCCAGCAGCTTCGAGGGCGGGGAGCTGTTTTTT
CDR3 protein: CASSFEGGELFF
CDR3 length: 12
D gene: .
clone size: .
V gene: TRBV7-9
J gene: TRBJ2-2

CDR3 DNA: TGTGCCAGCAGTGATTCACTAGCGGCGCAGTATTTT
CDR3 protein: CASSDSLAAQYF
CDR3 length: 12
D gene: TRBD2
clone size: .
V gene: TRBV2
J gene: TRBJ2-3

CDR3 DNA: TGCGCCAGCACCTTGAGGGGACAGGGACCCACAGATACGCAGTATTTT
CDR3 protein: CASTLRGQGPTDTQYF
CDR3 length: 16
D gene: TRBD1
clone size: .
V gene: TRBV5-1
J gene: TRBJ2-3

CDR3 DNA: TGCAGCGTTGATGCTTCGGGGACCTACGAGCAGTACTTC
CDR3 protein: CSVDASGTYEQYF
CDR3 length: 13
D gene: .
clone size: .
V gene: TRBV29-1
J gene: TRBJ2-7

CDR3 DNA: TGTGCCACCCGACAGGGGAAGTGGGAGCAGTACTTC
CDR3 protein: CATRQGKWEQYF
CDR3 length: 12
D gene: TRBD1
clone size: .
V gene: TRBV6-5
J gene: TRBJ2-7

CDR3 DNA: TGTGCCAGCGGAGGACAGGGGGGTCAGCCCCAGCATTTT
CDR3 protein: CASGGQGGQPQHF
CDR3 length: 13
D gene: TRBD1
clone size: .
V gene: TRBV28
J gene: TRBJ1-5

CDR3 DNA: TGTGCCAGCAGCCAAGCCCCCTCAGCGGGATCCGGGGAGCTGTTTTTT
CDR3 protein: CASSQAPSAGSGELFF
CDR3 length: 16
D gene: TRBD2
clone size: .
V gene: TRBV4-2
J gene: TRBJ2-2

CDR3 DNA: TGTGCTAGTGGTTTGGTACGAACGGTATTCGGGACCGGGGAGCTGTTTTTT
CDR3 protein: CASGLVRTVFGTGELFF
CDR3 length: 17
D gene: .
clone size: .
V gene: TRBV12-5
J gene: TRBJ2-2

CDR3 DNA: TGTGCCAGCAGCCTCGGAGGGGATACGCAGTATTTT
CDR3 protein: CASSLGGDTQYF
CDR3 length: 12
D gene: .
clone size: .
V gene: TRBV9
J gene: TRBJ2-3

CDR3 DNA: TGTGCCAGCAGCGAGATTGGACAGGGCTTTAACACTGAAGCTTTCTTT
CDR3 protein: CASSEIGQGFNTEAFF
CDR3 length: 16
D gene: TRBD1
clone size: .
V gene: TRBV7-3
J gene: TRBJ1-1

CDR3 DNA: TGTGCCAGCTCAGTAGGGGAACAGGCTGAAGCTTTCTTT
CDR3 protein: CASSVGEQAEAFF
CDR3 length: 13
D gene: .
clone size: .
V gene: TRBV18
J gene: TRBJ1-1

CDR3 DNA: TGCAGCGTAGATGACGGGGAACAAAGCCACGAGCAGTACTTC
CDR3 protein: CSVDDGEQSHEQYF
CDR3 length: 14
D gene: .
clone size: .
V gene: TRBV29-1
J gene: TRBJ2-7

CDR3 DNA: TGTGCCAGCAGTGACTCGGCGACAGGGGCTTTCCAAGAGACCCAGTACTTC
CDR3 protein: CASSDSATGAFQETQYF
CDR3 length: 17
D gene: TRBD1
clone size: .
V gene: TRBV6-4
J gene: TRBJ2-5

CDR3 DNA: TGCGCCAGCAGCTTGACAGGTTTTCATGAAAAACTGTTTTTT
CDR3 protein: CASSLTGFHEKLFF
CDR3 length: 14
D gene: .
clone size: .
V gene: TRBV5-1
J gene: TRBJ1-4

CDR3 DNA: TGTGCCTGGACCCCAAGTCGGGACAATGAGCAGTTCTTC
CDR3 protein: CAWTPSRDNEQFF
CDR3 length: 13
D gene: .
clone size: .
V gene: TRBV30
J gene: TRBJ2-1

CDR3 DNA: TGTGCTTGCGGGACAGGGAGGTACGAGCAGTACTTC
CDR3 protein: CACGTGRYEQYF
CDR3 length: 12
D gene: TRBD1
clone size: .
V gene: TRBV30
J gene: TRBJ2-7

CDR3 DNA: TGTGCCAGCAGTTCCCTTTCGTACAGGGGGGTTCGTCAGCCCCAGCATTTT
CDR3 protein: CASSSLSYRGVRQPQHF
CDR3 length: 17
D gene: TRBD1
clone size: .
V gene: TRBV28
J gene: TRBJ1-5

CDR3 DNA: TGTGCCAGCAGCCCGTCGGGGGGGCCCGAAAAACTGTTTTTT
CDR3 protein: CASSPSGGPEKLFF
CDR3 length: 14
D gene: .
clone size: .
V gene: TRBV4-2
J gene: TRBJ1-4

CDR3 DNA: TGTGCCAGCAGCTTGGGGCAGGGGGCTTACGAGCAGTACTTC
CDR3 protein: CASSLGQGAYEQYF
CDR3 length: 14
D gene: TRBD1
clone size: .
V gene: TRBV5-4
J gene: TRBJ2-7

CDR3 DNA: TGTGCCAGCAGCCAAGATAATGACAGGGGGGGGACCCAGTACTTC
CDR3 protein: CASSQDNDRGGTQYF
CDR3 length: 15
D gene: TRBD1
clone size: .
V gene: TRBV4-2
J gene: TRBJ2-5

CDR3 DNA: TGTGCCAGCAGCTTGGGACTAGCGGCAATCACAGATACGCAGTATTTT
CDR3 protein: CASSLGLAAITDTQYF
CDR3 length: 16
D gene: TRBD2
clone size: .
V gene: TRBV5-8
J gene: TRBJ2-3

CDR3 DNA: TGTGCTAGCAGCCGGGGACTAGCGGGAGGGGGTGAGCAGTTCTTC
CDR3 protein: CASSRGLAGGGEQFF
CDR3 length: 15
D gene: TRBD2
clone size: .
V gene: TRBV7-7
J gene: TRBJ2-1

CDR3 DNA: TGTGCAAGTCGCTTCTTGATGCTAGCAACCCCGGAGACCCAGTACTTC
CDR3 protein: CASRFLMLATPETQYF
CDR3 length: 16
D gene: .
clone size: .
V gene: TRBV12-2
J gene: TRBJ2-5

CDR3 DNA: TGTGCCAGCAGCGTGCATCAGGGGGCGCCGGGTGAGGGCTACACCTTC
CDR3 protein: CASSVHQGAPGEGYTF
CDR3 length: 16
D gene: TRBD1
clone size: .
V gene: TRBV9
J gene: TRBJ1-2

CDR3 DNA: TGTGCCAGCAGCCAAGCCGTATTCCCGTACCAAGAGACCCAGTACTTC
CDR3 protein: CASSQAVFPYQETQYF
CDR3 length: 16
D gene: .
clone size: .
V gene: TRBV14
J gene: TRBJ2-5

CDR3 DNA: TGTGCCAGTGATTCGGGGGGGGGCACAGATACGCAGTATTTT
CDR3 protein: CASDSGGGTDTQYF
CDR3 length: 14
D gene: TRBD2
clone size: .
V gene: TRBV10-3
J gene: TRBJ2-3

CDR3 DNA: TGCGCCAGCAGCTCACAGGGGGCGGGGGCCTACGAGCAGTACTTC
CDR3 protein: CASSSQGAGAYEQYF
CDR3 length: 15
D gene: TRBD1
clone size: .
V gene: TRBV5-1
J gene: TRBJ2-7

CDR3 DNA: TGTGCCAGCATCCCGGGAGGTACCTACAATGAGCAGTTCTTC
CDR3 protein: CASIPGGTYNEQFF
CDR3 length: 14
D gene: TRBD2
clone size: few
V gene: TRBV28
J gene: TRBJ2-1

CDR3 DNA: TGTGCCAGCAGCCGCCGGGATGACACAGATACGCAGTATTTT
CDR3 protein: CASSRRDDTDTQYF
CDR3 length: 14
D gene: .
clone size: .
V gene: TRBV11-3
J gene: TRBJ2-3

CDR3 DNA: TGTGCCAGCAGGACTAGCGGCACAGATACGCAGTATTTT
CDR3 protein: CASRTSGTDTQYF
CDR3 length: 13
D gene: TRBD2
clone size: .
V gene: TRBV9
J gene: TRBJ2-3

CDR3 DNA: TGCAGCGTTATGACTAGCGGGAGTTACGAGCAGTACTTC
CDR3 protein: CSVMTSGSYEQYF
CDR3 length: 13
D gene: TRBD2
clone size: .
V gene: TRBV29-1
J gene: TRBJ2-7

CDR3 DNA: TGCAGTGCACACGATAACACTGAAGCTTTCTTT
CDR3 protein: CSAHDNTEAFF
CDR3 length: 11
D gene: .
clone size: .
V gene: TRBV20-1
J gene: TRBJ1-1

CDR3 DNA: TGTGCCAGCAGTCTTACTCACCGACTCGGGACTAGCGTGGAGAACTACGAGCAGTACTTC
CDR3 protein: CASSLTHRLGTSVENYEQYF
CDR3 length: 20
D gene: TRBD2
clone size: .
V gene: TRBV28
J gene: TRBJ2-7

CDR3 DNA: TGTGCCACGGCGGACAGGGAAAGAGCTATCTACGAGCAGTACTTC
CDR3 protein: CATADRERAIYEQYF
CDR3 length: 15
D gene: TRBD1
clone size: .
V gene: TRBV10-3
J gene: TRBJ2-7

CDR3 DNA: TGTGCCAGCAGTGAATCAGGGGGCAGGGGCTACACCTTC
CDR3 protein: CASSESGGRGYTF
CDR3 length: 13
D gene: TRBD1
clone size: .
V gene: TRBV28
J gene: TRBJ1-2

CDR3 DNA: TGTGCCAGCAGGCGCTACAATGAGCAGTTCTTC
CDR3 protein: CASRRYNEQFF
CDR3 length: 11
D gene: .
clone size: .
V gene: TRBV2
J gene: TRBJ2-1

CDR3 DNA: TGTGCCAGCAGTGAAACCCCGCGGACTAGCGCGAGCTACGAGCAGTACTTC
CDR3 protein: CASSETPRTSASYEQYF
CDR3 length: 17
D gene: TRBD2
clone size: once
V gene: TRBV25-1
J gene: TRBJ2-7

CDR3 DNA: TGTGCCAGCAGTTTCAGCCAGGGGGCTGGTGGCTACACCTTC
CDR3 protein: CASSFSQGAGGYTF
CDR3 length: 14
D gene: TRBD1
clone size: .
V gene: TRBV6-1
J gene: TRBJ1-2

CDR3 DNA: TGTGCCGGAGGACTAGCGGGAACCTACGAGCAGTACTTC
CDR3 protein: CAGGLAGTYEQYF
CDR3 length: 13
D gene: TRBD2
clone size: .
V gene: TRBV2
J gene: TRBJ2-7

CDR3 DNA: TGTGCCAGCAGCGGGAGTATTGGACAGGGGAACGCCGAGCAGTACTTC
CDR3 protein: CASSGSIGQGNAEQYF
CDR3 length: 16
D gene: TRBD1
clone size: .
V gene: TRBV5-4
J gene: TRBJ2-7

CDR3 DNA: TGTGCCAGCAGTTCTCCCGGGACAGTCCAAGAGACCCAGTACTTC
CDR3 protein: CASSSPGTVQETQYF
CDR3 length: 15
D gene: TRBD1
clone size: .
V gene: TRBV28
J gene: TRBJ2-5

CDR3 DNA: TGTGCCAGCAGTGCTATAGGGGAAACCGGGGAGCTGTTTTTT
CDR3 protein: CASSAIGETGELFF
CDR3 length: 14
D gene: .
clone size: .
V gene: TRBV2
J gene: TRBJ2-2

CDR3 DNA: TGTGCCAGCAGCCAAACCCCGACATACGAGCAGTACTTC
CDR3 protein: CASSQTPTYEQYF
CDR3 length: 13
D gene: .
clone size: .
V gene: TRBV4-2
J gene: TRBJ2-7

CDR3 DNA: TGTGCCAGCAGTCCCGGACAGGGGCCCTATGGCTACACCTTC
CDR3 protein: CASSPGQGPYGYTF
CDR3 length: 14
D gene: TRBD1
clone size: .
V gene: TRBV6-6
J gene: TRBJ1-2

CDR3 DNA: TGCGCCAGCAGCATCTCCGGCGGGACGTACTCCTACGAGCAGTACTTC
CDR3 protein: CASSISGGTYSYEQYF
CDR3 length: 16
D gene: .
clone size: few
V gene: TRBV5-1
J gene: TRBJ2-7

CDR3 DNA: TGTGCCTGGAGTGAGAGACAGGACAATCAGCCCCAGCATTTT
CDR3 protein: CAWSERQDNQPQHF
CDR3 length: 14
D gene: .
clone size: .
V gene: TRBV30
J gene: TRBJ1-5

CDR3 DNA: TGTGCCAGCAGTTTGGGTTCGGCGGGCCCCACAGATACGCAGTATTTT
CDR3 protein: CASSLGSAGPTDTQYF
CDR3 length: 16
D gene: .
clone size: .
V gene: TRBV28
J gene: TRBJ2-3

CDR3 DNA: TGTGCCAGCAGCGTAGCTGCCAGAGGCTCCTACGAGCAGTACTTC
CDR3 protein: CASSVAARGSYEQYF
CDR3 length: 15
D gene: .
clone size: .
V gene: TRBV9
J gene: TRBJ2-7

CDR3 DNA: TGTGCCAGCAGCTCGGCAGGCTTAGGACTCGAGCAGTTCTTC
CDR3 protein: CASSSAGLGLEQFF
CDR3 length: 14
D gene: .
clone size: .
V gene: TRBV7-2
J gene: TRBJ2-1